Sequencing of this TCR beta chain was carried out in a study of T-cell reconstitution after alpha-beta-depleted transplantation in children. Unique molecular identifiers were used to barcode this TCRbeta library. One entry per CDR3 protein, called by TCRdb with MiXCR from the PCR reads. In the table there are some 240,000 distinct CDR3 sequences, around 11% of which are singletons. This clonotype appeared many times. V gave up 0 bases and J gave up 4 bases; unmatched junction bases: 4. The CDR3 loop spans 16 amino acids. Germline CDR1 is SGHRS and CDR2 is YFSETQ. The V call is TRBV5-1, the J call TRBJ2-2, with 9 bases fitting TRBD1. Sequencing used PBMCs from the stem cell graft donor, obtained from the stem cell graft. The sequence came from a human donor who donated a stem cell graft to a child with acute lymphoblastic leukemia. CDR3 residues: CASSLGTGVVTGELFF. The DNA for the CDR3 is TGCGCCAGCAGCTTGGGGACAGGGGTCGTCACCGGGGAGCTGTTTTTT.